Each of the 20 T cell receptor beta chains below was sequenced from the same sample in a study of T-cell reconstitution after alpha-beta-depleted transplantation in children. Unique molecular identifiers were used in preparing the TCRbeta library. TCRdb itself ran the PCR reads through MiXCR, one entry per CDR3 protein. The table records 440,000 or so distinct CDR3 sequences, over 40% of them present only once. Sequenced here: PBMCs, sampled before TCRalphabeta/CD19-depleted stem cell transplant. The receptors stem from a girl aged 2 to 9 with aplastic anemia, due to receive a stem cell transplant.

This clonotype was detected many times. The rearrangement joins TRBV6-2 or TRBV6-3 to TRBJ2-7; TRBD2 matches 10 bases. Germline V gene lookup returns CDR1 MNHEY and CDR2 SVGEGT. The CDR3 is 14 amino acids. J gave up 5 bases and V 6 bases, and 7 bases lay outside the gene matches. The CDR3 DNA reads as TGTGCCAGCAGCTCCAGCGGGAGGGCCCACGAGCAGTACTTC. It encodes CASSSSGRAHEQYF.

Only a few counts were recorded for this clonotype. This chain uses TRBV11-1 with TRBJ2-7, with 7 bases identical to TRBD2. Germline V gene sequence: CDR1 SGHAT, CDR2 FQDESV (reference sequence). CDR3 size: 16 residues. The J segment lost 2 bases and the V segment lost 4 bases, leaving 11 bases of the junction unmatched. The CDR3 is CASSSARGGGAYEQYF. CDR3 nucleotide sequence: TGTGCCAGCAGCTCCGCCAGAGGCGGGGGTGCCTACGAGCAGTACTTC.

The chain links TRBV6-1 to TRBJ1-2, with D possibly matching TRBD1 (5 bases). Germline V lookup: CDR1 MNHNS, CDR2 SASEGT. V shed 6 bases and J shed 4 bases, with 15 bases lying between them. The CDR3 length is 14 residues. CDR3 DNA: TGTGCCAGCAGCCCCTCCGCGGGACCCTATGGCTACACCTTC. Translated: CASSPSAGPYGYTF.

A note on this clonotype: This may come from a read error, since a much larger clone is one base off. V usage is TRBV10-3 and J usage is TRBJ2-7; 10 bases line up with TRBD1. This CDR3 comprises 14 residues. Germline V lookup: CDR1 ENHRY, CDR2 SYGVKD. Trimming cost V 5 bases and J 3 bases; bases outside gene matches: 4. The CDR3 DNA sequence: TGTGCCATCAGTCCGGGACAGGGGTTCTACGAGCAGTACTTC. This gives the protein CAISPGQGFYEQYF.

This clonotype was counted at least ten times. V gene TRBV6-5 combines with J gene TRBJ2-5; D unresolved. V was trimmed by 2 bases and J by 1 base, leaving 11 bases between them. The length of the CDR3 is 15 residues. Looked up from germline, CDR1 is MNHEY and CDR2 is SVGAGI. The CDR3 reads CASSYGFPTQETQYF. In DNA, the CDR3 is TGTGCCAGCAGTTACGGATTCCCTACCCAAGAGACCCAGTACTTC.

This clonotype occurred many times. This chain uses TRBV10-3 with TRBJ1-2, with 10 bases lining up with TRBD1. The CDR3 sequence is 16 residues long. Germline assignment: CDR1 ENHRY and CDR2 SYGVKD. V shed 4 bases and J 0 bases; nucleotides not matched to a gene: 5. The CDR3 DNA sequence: TGTGCCATCAGTGCGGGACAGGGGACCCCTAACTATGGCTACACCTTC. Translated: CAISAGQGTPNYGYTF.

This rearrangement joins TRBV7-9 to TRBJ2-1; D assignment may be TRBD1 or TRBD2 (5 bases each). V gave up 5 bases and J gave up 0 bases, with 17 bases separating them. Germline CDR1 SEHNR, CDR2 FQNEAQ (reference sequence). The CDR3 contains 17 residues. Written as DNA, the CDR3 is TGTGCCAGCAGCCCCGCGGAGGCAGGGAGCTCCTACAATGAGCAGTTCTTC. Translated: CASSPAEAGSSYNEQFF.

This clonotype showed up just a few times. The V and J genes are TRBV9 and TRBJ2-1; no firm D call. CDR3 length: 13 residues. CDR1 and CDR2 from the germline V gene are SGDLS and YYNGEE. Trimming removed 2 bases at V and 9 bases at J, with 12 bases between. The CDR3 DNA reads TGTGCCAGCAGCGTTGGCTGGAATGCTGAGCAGTTCTTC. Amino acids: CASSVGWNAEQFF.

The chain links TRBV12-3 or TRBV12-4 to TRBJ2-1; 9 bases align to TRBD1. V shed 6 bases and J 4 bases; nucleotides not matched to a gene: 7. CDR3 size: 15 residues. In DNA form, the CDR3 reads TGTGCCAGCAGGTTGGGACAGGGTGGGTACAATGAGCAGTTCTTC. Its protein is CASRLGQGGYNEQFF.

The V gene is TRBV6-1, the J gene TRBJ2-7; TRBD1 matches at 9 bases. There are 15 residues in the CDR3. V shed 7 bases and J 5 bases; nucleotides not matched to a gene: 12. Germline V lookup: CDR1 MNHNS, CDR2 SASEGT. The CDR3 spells CASTLTNRGPNEQYF. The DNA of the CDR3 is TGTGCCAGCACCCTAACTAACAGGGGGCCCAACGAGCAGTACTTC.

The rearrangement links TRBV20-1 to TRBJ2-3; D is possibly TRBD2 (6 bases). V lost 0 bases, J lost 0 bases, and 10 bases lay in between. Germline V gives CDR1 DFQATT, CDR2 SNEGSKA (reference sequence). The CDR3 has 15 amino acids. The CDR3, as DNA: TGCAGTGCTAGAGATGTCGGGAGTAGCACAGATACGCAGTATTTT. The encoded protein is CSARDVGSSTDTQYF.

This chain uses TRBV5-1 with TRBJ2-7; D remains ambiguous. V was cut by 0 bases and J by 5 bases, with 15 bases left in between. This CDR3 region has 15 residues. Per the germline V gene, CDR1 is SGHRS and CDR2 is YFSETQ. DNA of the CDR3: TGCGCCAGCAGCTTGGGGACCAGGAAGGTCGACGAGCAGTACTTC. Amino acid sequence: CASSLGTRKVDEQYF.

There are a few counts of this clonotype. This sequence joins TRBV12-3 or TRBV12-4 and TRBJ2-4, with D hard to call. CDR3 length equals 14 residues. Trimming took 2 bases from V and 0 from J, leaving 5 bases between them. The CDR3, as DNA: TGTGCCAGCAGTTTACAGACAGCCAAAAACATTCAGTACTTC. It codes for CASSLQTAKNIQYF.

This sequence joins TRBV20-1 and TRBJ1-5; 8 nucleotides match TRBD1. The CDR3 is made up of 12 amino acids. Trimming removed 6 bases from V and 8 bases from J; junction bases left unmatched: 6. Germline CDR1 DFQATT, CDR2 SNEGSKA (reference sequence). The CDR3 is CSAGQGGKPQHF. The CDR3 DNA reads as TGCAGTGCCGGACAGGGAGGAAAGCCCCAGCATTTT.

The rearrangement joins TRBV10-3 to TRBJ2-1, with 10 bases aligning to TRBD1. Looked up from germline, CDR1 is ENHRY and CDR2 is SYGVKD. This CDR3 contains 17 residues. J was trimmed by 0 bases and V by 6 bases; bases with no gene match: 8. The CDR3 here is CAIRGGTGAFSYNEQFF. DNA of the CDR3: TGTGCCATCAGGGGAGGGACAGGGGCCTTCTCCTACAATGAGCAGTTCTTC.

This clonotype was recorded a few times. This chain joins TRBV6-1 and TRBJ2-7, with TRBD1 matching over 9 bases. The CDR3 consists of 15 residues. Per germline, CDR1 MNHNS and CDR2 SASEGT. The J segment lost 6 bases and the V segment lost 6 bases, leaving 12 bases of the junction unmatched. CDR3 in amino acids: CASSSPGTGFFEQYF. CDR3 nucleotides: TGTGCCAGCAGCAGCCCCGGGACAGGGTTTTTCGAGCAGTACTTC.

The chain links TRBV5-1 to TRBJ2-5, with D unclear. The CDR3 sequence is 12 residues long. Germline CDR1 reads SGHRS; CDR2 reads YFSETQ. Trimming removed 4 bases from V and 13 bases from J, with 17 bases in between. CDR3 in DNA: TGCGCCAGCAGCCAGGTCGGAGAGCCCCGGTACTTC. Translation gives CASSQVGEPRYF.

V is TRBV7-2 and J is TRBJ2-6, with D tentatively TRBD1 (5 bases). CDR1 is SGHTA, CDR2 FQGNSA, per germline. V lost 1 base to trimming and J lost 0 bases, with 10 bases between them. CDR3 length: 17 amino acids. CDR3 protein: CASSLGPGRSGANVLTF. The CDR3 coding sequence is TGTGCCAGCAGCTTAGGTCCAGGGCGCTCTGGGGCCAACGTCCTGACTTTC.

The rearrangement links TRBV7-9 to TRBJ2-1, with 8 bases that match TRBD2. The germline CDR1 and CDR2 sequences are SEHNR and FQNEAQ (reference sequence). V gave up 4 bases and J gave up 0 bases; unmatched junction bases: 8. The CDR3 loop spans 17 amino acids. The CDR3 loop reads CASSWVGGTSSYNEQFF. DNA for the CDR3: TGTGCCAGCAGCTGGGTCGGAGGGACTAGCTCCTACAATGAGCAGTTCTTC.

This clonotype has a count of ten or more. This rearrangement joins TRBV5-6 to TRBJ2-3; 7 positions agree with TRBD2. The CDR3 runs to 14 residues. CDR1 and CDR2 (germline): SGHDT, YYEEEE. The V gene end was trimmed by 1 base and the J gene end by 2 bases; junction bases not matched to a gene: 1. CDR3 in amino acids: CASSLTSDTDTQYF. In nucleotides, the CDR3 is TGTGCCAGCAGCTTGACTAGCGACACAGATACGCAGTATTTT.